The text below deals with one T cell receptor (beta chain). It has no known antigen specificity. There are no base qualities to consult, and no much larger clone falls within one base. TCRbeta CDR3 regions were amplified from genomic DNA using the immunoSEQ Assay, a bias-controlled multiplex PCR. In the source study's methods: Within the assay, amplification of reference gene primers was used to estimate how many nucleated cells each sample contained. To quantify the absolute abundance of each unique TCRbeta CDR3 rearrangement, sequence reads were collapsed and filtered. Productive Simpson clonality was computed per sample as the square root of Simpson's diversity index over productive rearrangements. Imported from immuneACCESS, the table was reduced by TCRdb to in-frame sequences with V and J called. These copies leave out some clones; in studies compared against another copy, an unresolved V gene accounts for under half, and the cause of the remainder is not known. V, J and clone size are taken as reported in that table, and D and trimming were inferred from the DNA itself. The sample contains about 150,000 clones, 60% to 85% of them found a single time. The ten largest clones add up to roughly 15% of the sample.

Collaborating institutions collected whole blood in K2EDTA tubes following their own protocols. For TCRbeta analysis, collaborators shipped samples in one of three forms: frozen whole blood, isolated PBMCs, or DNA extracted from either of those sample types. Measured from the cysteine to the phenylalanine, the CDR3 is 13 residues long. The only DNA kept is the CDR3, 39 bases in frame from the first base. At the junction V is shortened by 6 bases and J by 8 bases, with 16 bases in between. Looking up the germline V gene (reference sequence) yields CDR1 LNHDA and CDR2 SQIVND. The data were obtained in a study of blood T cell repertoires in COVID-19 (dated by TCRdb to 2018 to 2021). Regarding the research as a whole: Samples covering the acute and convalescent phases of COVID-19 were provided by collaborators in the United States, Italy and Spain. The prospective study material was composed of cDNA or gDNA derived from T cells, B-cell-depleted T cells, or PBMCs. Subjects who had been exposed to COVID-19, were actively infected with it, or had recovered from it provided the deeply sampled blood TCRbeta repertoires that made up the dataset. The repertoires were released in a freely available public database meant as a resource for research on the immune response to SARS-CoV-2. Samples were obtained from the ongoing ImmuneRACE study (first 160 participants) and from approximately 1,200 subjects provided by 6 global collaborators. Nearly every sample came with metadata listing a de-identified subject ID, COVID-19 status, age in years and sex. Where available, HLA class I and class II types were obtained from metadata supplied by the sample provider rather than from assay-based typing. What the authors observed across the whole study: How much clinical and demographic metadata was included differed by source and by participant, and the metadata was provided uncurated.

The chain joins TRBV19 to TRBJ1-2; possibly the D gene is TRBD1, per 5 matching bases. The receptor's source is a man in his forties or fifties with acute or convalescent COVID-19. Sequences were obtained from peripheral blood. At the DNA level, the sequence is TGTGCCAGTAGGGGAATGAGATCAGGGGGCTACACCTTC. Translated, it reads CASRGMRSGGYTF.